These T cell receptor beta chains were read from a single sample in a study of molecular identifiers for immune sequencing clone quantification. One entry per CDR3 protein results from TCRdb running MiXCR on the PCR reads. The repertoire consists of some 580,000 distinct CDR3 sequences, with less than 30% occurring once and the leading ten covering 0.7% to 0.95%. The sequencing input was naive CD8+ T cells from blood, with Jurkat cell RNA spiked in. These receptors came from a human donor in good health. Some libraries in this study had Jurkat cell RNA spiked in. CDR3s include the opening cysteine and the closing phenylalanine or tryptophan. A D gene is named only where the DNA matches it firmly. For some rows the clone size is stated as once, few or many, or as a class when expanded; others skip it.

J	size	V	D	DNA	CDR3
TRBJ2-3	many	TRBV15	TRBD2	TGTGCCACCAGCAGAGATAGGACTAGCGGCACAGATACGCAGTATTTT	CATSRDRTSGTDTQYF
TRBJ2-7	few	TRBV18	.	TGTGCCAGCTCAGTCCACCCGGACTTCTACGAGCAGTACTTC	CASSVHPDFYEQYF
TRBJ2-3	few	TRBV24-1	TRBD2	TGTGCCACCTTCAGCGGGGGGGCCCCAGATACGCAGTATTTT	CATFSGGAPDTQYF
TRBJ2-5	many	TRBV5-4	.	TGTGCCAGCAGCGGGGGGAAGGCTTGGGAGACCCAGTACTTC	CASSGGKAWETQYF
TRBJ1-5	many	TRBV5-5	.	TGTGCCAGCAGCTTGGTGGCAGAGAGCAATCAGCCCCAGCATTTT	CASSLVAESNQPQHF
TRBJ2-1	few	TRBV12-3/TRBV12-4	.	TGTGCCAGCAGTTTTCGTGTGGATGAGCAGTTCTTC	CASSFRVDEQFF
TRBJ1-1	many	TRBV6-2/TRBV6-3	TRBD1	TGTGCCAGCACCTCCTTCGAGACAGGGGGCACTGAAGCTTTCTTT	CASTSFETGGTEAFF
TRBJ1-5	.	TRBV9	.	TGTGCCAGCAGTCATGACGGGCTGAGCAATCAGCCCCAGCATTTT	CASSHDGLSNQPQHF
TRBJ1-2	.	TRBV6-2/TRBV6-3	.	TGTGCCAGCAGTCCAGCCGATGGCTACACCTTC	CASSPADGYTF
TRBJ2-1	few	TRBV4-1	TRBD2	TGCGCCAGCAGCCCAATACTAGCGGGGGGTTATGAGCAGTTCTTC	CASSPILAGGYEQFF
TRBJ2-7	few	TRBV20-1	TRBD1	TGCAGTGCTAGTCCCCCGGACAGGGGATTTAACGAGCAGTACTTC	CSASPPDRGFNEQYF
TRBJ2-7	many	TRBV6-5	.	TGTGCCAGCAGTCCCAATTCAGGTCGGGCGGGGCAGTACTTC	CASSPNSGRAGQYF